This T cell receptor beta chain was identified during a study of blood T cell repertoires in COVID-19. Overall study: The United States, Italy and Spain were the sources of the acute and convalescent COVID-19 samples. The cDNA or gDNA used as material had been derived from T cells, B-cell-depleted T cells, or PBMCs.

V was trimmed by 3 bases and J by 0 bases, leaving 9 bases between them. Germline-derived CDR1 and CDR2 are LNHDA and SQIVND (reference sequence). This CDR3 contains 15 residues. As handled by the study authors: Using reference gene primer amplification, nucleated cell counts were estimated. TCRdb's copy holds only in-frame clones and misses some; the assay was immunoSEQ multiplex PCR. That table gives V, J and clone size, and the DNA gave D and trimming. The repertoire has approximately 100,000 clones, nearly 90% of them found once; the top ten carry 3.5% to 5.5%. This clonotype was sampled from a man aged 65 to 79 with acute or convalescent COVID-19. This rearrangement joins TRBV19 to TRBJ1-3; D gene uncertain. Sequencing input: peripheral blood. In nucleotides, the CDR3 is TGTGCCAGTAGTATCGGGAGTGGCTCTGGAAACACCATATATTTT. Protein sequence: CASSIGSGSGNTIYF.